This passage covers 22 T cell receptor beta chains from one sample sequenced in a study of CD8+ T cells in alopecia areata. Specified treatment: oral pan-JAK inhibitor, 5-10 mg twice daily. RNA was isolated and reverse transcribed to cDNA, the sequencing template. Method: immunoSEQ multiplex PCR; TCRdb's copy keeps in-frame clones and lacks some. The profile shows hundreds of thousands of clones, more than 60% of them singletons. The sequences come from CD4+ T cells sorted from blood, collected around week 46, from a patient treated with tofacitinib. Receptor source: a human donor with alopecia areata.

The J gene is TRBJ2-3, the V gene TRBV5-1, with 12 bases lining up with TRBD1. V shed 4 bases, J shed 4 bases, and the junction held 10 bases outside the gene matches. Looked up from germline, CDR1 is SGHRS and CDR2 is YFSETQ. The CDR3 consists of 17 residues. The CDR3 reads CASSIQPGQGASDTQYF. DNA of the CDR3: TGCGCCAGCAGCATACAGCCGGGACAGGGGGCTTCAGATACGCAGTATTTT. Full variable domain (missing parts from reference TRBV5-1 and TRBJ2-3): KAGVTQTPRYLIKTRGQQVTLSCSPISGHRSVSWYQQTPGQGLQFLFEYFSETQRNKGNFPGRFSGRQFSNSRSEMNVSTLELGDSALYLCASSIQPGQGASDTQYFGPGTRLTVL.

The CDR3 sequence is CSVEFFARAGASYNEQFF. CDR3 nucleotide sequence: TGCAGCGTCGAGTTTTTCGCTCGGGCGGGGGCCTCCTACAATGAGCAGTTCTTC. The rearrangement uses TRBV29-1 and TRBJ2-1, with a weak D call TRBD2 (7 bases). Germline V gives CDR1 SQVTM, CDR2 ANQGSEA. This CDR3 is 18 amino acids long. V lost 6 bases, J lost 0 bases, and 24 bases lay in between.

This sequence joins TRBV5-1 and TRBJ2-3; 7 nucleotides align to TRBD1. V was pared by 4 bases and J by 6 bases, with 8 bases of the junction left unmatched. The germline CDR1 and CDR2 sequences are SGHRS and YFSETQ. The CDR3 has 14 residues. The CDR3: CASSTGTEWDTQYF. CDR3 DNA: TGCGCCAGCAGCACCGGGACAGAGTGGGATACGCAGTATTTT.

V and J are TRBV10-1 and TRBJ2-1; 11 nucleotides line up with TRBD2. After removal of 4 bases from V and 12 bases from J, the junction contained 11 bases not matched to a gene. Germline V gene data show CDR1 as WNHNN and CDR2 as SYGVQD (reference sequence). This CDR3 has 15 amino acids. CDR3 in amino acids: CASSALAGGSAGQFF. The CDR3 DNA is TGCGCCAGCAGTGCGCTAGCGGGGGGCTCCGCTGGGCAGTTCTTC.

In DNA form, the CDR3 reads TGTGCCTGGAGTGTTATTAACACCGGGGAGCTGTTTTTT. As protein: CAWSVINTGELFF. The chain employs TRBV30 and TRBJ2-2; D is uncertain. The germline CDR1 and CDR2 sequences are GTSNPN and SVGIG (reference sequence). This CDR3 has 13 amino acids. The ends were cut back, 0 bases at V and 2 bases at J, with 4 bases in the middle.

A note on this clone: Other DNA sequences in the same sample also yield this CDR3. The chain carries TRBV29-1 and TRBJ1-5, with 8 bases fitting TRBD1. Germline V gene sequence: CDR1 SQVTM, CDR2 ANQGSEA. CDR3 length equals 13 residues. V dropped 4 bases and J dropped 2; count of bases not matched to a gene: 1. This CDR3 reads CSVGGQGNQPQHF. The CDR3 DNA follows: TGCAGCGTTGGGGGACAGGGCAATCAGCCCCAGCATTTT.

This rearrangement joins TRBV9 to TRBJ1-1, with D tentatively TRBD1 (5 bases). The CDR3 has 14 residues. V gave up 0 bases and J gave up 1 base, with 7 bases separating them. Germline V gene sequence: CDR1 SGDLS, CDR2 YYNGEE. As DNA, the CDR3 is TGTGCCAGCAGCGTAGGTGACAGGAACACTGAAGCTTTCTTT. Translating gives CASSVGDRNTEAFF.

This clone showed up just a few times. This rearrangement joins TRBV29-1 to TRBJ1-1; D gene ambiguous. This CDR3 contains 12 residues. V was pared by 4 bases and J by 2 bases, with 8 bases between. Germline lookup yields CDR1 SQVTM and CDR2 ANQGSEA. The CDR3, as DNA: TGCAGCGTTGGTACAGCCAACACTGAAGCTTTCTTT. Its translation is CSVGTANTEAFF.

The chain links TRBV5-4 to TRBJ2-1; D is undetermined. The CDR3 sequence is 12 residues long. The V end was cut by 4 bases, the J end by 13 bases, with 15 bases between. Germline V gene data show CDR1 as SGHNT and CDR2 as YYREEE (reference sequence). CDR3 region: CASSQPGRDQFF. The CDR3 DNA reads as TGTGCCAGCAGCCAGCCCGGAAGGGATCAGTTCTTC.

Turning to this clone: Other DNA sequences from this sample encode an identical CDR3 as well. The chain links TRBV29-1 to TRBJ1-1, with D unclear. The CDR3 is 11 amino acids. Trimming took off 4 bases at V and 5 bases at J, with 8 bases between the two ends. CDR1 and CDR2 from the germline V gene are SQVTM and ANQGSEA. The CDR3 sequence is CSVVGGTEAFF. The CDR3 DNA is TGCAGCGTTGTTGGAGGGACTGAAGCTTTCTTT.

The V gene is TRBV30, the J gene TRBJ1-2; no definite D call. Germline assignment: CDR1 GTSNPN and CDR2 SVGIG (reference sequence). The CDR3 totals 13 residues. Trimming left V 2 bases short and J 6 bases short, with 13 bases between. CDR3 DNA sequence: TGTGCCTGGAGTTTTTCTAGAGGGAATGGCTACACCTTC. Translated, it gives CAWSFSRGNGYTF.

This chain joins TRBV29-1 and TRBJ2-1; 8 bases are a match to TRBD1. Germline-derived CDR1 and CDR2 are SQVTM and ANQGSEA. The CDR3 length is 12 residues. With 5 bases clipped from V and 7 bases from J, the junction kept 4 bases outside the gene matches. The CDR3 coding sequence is TGCAGCGTTTGGACAGGGATAAATGAGCAGTTCTTC. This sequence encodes CSVWTGINEQFF.

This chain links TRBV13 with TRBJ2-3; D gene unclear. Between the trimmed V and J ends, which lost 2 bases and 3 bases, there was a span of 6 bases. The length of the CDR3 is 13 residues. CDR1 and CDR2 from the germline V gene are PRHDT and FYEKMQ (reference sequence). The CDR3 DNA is TGTGCCAGCAGCTTATATGTAACAGATACGCAGTATTTT. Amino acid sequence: CASSLYVTDTQYF.

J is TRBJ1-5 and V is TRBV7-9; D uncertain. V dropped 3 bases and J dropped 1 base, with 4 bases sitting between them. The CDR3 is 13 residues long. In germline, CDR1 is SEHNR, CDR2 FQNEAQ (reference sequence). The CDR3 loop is CASSLDSNQPQHF. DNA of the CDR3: TGTGCCAGCAGCTTGGACAGCAATCAGCCCCAGCATTTT.

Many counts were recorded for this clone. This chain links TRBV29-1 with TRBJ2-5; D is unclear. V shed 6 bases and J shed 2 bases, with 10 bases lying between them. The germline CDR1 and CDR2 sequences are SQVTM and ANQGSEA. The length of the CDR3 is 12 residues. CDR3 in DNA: TGCAGCGTCACCAAGAGTCAAGAGACCCAGTACTTC. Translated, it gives CSVTKSQETQYF.

CDR3 sequence: CACSRVDGYTF. The DNA for the CDR3 is TGTGCCTGTTCTAGGGTGGATGGCTACACCTTC. The chain carries TRBV30 and TRBJ1-2; no clear D. The CDR3 runs 11 residues. V was trimmed by 6 bases and J by 6 bases, leaving 11 bases between them. Germline V gene data show CDR1 as GTSNPN and CDR2 as SVGIG (reference sequence).

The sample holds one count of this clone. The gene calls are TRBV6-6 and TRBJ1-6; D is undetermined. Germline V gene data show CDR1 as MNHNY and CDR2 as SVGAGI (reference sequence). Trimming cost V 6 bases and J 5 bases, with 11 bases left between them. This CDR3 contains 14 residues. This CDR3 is CASRVGQNNSPLHF. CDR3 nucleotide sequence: TGTGCCAGCAGGGTCGGGCAGAATAATTCACCCCTCCACTTT.

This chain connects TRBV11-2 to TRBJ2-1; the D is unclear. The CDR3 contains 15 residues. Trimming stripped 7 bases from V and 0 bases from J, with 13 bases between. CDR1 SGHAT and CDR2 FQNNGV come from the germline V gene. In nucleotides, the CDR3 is TGTGCCAGCAACGTAAACAGTGGCTCCTACAATGAGCAGTTCTTC. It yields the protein CASNVNSGSYNEQFF.

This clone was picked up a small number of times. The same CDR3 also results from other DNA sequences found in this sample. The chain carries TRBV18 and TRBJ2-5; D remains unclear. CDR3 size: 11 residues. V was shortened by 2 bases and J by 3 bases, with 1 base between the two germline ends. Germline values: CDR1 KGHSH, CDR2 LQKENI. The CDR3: CASSPKETQYF. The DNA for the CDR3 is TGTGCCAGCTCACCAAAAGAGACCCAGTACTTC.

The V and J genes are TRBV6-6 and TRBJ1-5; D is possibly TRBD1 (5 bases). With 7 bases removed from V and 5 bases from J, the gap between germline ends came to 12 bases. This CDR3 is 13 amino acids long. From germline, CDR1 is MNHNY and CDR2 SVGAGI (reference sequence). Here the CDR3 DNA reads TGTGCCAGCACGGGGCGAGTGGATCAGCCCCAGCATTTT. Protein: CASTGRVDQPQHF.

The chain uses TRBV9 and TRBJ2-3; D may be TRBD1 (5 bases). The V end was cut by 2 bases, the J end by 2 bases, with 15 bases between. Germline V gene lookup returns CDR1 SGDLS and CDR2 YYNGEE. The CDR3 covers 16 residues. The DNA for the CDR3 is TGTGCCAGCAGCGTGGAGACAGCCACCTCCACAGATACGCAGTATTTT. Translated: CASSVETATSTDTQYF.

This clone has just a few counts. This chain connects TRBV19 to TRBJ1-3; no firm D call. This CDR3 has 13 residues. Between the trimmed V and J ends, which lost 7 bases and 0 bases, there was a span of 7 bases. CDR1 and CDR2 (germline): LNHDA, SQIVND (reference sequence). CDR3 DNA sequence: TGTGCCAGTACCTCAGTCTCTGGAAACACCATATATTTT. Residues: CASTSVSGNTIYF. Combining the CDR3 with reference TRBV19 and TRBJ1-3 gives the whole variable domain DGGITQSPKYLFRKEGQNVTLSCEQNLNHDAMYWYRQDPGQGLRLIYYSQIVNDFQKGDIAEGYSVSREKKESFPLTVTSAQKNPTAFYLCASTSVSGNTIYFGEGSWLTVV.